These T cell receptor beta chains were read from a single sample in a study of CD8 T cells in Susac syndrome. TCRdb itself ran the immunoSEQ multiplex PCR reads through MiXCR, one entry per CDR3 protein. The sample includes 80,000 to 90,000 distinct CDR3 sequences, around 95% of them seen just once. Sequencing input: CD8+ T cells from PBMCs. The receptors originated from a human donor with Susac syndrome. CDR3s include the opening cysteine and the closing phenylalanine or tryptophan. The D gene is left open where the match is weak. Expanded clones are given a class, and other clones once, few, many or no size at all.

>.|TRBJ2-1|.|TRBV30
CAWRTGGDAEQFF
TGTGCCTGGAGGACGGGCGGGGACGCCGAGCAGTTCTTC
>.|TRBJ2-2|.|TRBV6-5
CATLAVTGELFF
TGTGCCACCCTGGCGGTCACCGGGGAGCTGTTTTTT
>.|TRBJ2-7|.|TRBV20-1
CSAPHPVISYEQYF
TGCAGTGCTCCCCACCCCGTCATCTCCTACGAGCAGTACTTC
>.|TRBJ2-7|.|TRBV2
CASSEGGPYEQYF
TGTGCCAGCAGTGAAGGAGGGCCCTACGAGCAGTACTTC
>.|TRBJ1-1|.|TRBV4-2
CASSQGGLTEAFF
TGTGCCAGCAGCCAAGGGGGCCTCACTGAAGCTTTCTTT
>.|TRBJ1-2|.|TRBV5-6
CASSLVSGYTF
TGTGCCAGCAGCTTGGTTAGTGGCTACACCTTC
>.|TRBJ2-7|TRBD1|TRBV27
CASSLSGGRVSYEQYF
TGTGCCAGCAGTTTATCAGGGGGCCGCGTATCCTACGAGCAGTACTTC
>once|TRBJ2-3|.|TRBV29-1
CSVEDQRDTQYF
TGCAGCGTTGAAGATCAACGAGATACGCAGTATTTT
>.|TRBJ2-7|.|TRBV29-1
CSVESGYEQYF
TGCAGCGTTGAGTCAGGCTACGAGCAGTACTTC
>.|TRBJ2-7|TRBD1|TRBV3-1
CASSQDAGTGSYEQYF
TGTGCCAGCAGCCAAGATGCCGGGACAGGGAGCTACGAGCAGTACTTC
>.|TRBJ2-7|.|TRBV6-2/TRBV6-3
CASSYPGADLVF
TGTGCCAGCAGTTACCCCGGGGCGGATCTGGTCTTC
>once|TRBJ2-1|.|TRBV4-3
CASSQGTSGESEQFF
TGCGCCAGCAGCCAAGGAACGAGCGGAGAGAGTGAGCAGTTCTTC
>.|TRBJ2-7|TRBD1|TRBV29-1
CSVEGSDRDSSYEQYF
TGCAGCGTTGAAGGCTCGGACCGGGACAGCTCCTACGAGCAGTACTTC
>once|TRBJ2-1|.|TRBV27
CASSSMGNEQFF
TGTGCCAGCAGTTCCATGGGCAATGAGCAGTTCTTC
>.|TRBJ2-7|.|TRBV27
CASSHREGRHEQYF
TGTGCCAGCAGTCATCGGGAAGGGAGGCACGAGCAGTACTTC
>.|TRBJ2-7|.|TRBV29-1
CSAAGGPSSYEQYF
TGCAGCGCCGCTGGGGGGCCGAGCTCCTACGAGCAGTACTTC
>.|TRBJ2-5|TRBD2|TRBV6-6
CASSAPTGTSEETQYF
TGTGCCAGCAGTGCCCCCACCGGGACTAGCGAGGAGACCCAGTACTTC
>.|TRBJ2-1|TRBD1|TRBV5-1
CASSTGTGSYNEQFF
TGCGCCAGCAGCACCGGGACAGGGTCATACAATGAGCAGTTCTTC
>.|TRBJ1-2|.|TRBV6-5
CASRQTGYYGYTF
TGTGCCAGCAGGCAAACAGGGTACTATGGCTACACCTTC
>.|TRBJ2-7|.|TRBV7-6
CASSLRERGGEEQYF
TGTGCCAGCAGCTTACGGGAACGGGGAGGAGAAGAGCAGTACTTC
>.|TRBJ2-7|TRBD2|TRBV20-1
CSARVAGVYEQYF
TGCAGTGCTAGAGTAGCGGGAGTCTACGAGCAGTACTTC
>.|TRBJ2-5|.|TRBV20-1
CSAHDSRLGETQYF
TGCAGTGCCCACGACAGTAGGCTGGGGGAGACCCAGTACTTC
>.|TRBJ1-2|.|TRBV25-1
CASSDGGAPYGYTF
TGTGCCAGCAGTGATGGAGGGGCCCCCTATGGCTACACCTTC
>.|TRBJ1-2|.|TRBV30
CAWDAEGVEDYGYTF
TGTGCCTGGGATGCTGAGGGGGTTGAGGACTATGGCTACACCTTC
>.|TRBJ2-1|.|TRBV9
CASSVGGSSNEQFF
TGTGCCAGCAGCGTAGGGGGAAGCTCCAATGAGCAGTTCTTC
>.|TRBJ1-2|.|TRBV19
CASKEGLYGYTF
TGTGCCAGTAAGGAGGGGCTCTATGGCTACACCTTC
>.|TRBJ1-1|.|TRBV20-1
CSARDTMNTEAFF
TGCAGTGCTAGGGACACCATGAACACTGAAGCTTTCTTT
>few|TRBJ2-1|.|TRBV13
CASSHLLGNEQFF
TGTGCCAGCAGCCACCTTTTAGGCAATGAGCAGTTCTTC
>.|TRBJ2-2|TRBD1|TRBV24-1
CATIPAGQGRSSYTGELFF
TGTGCCACCATTCCGGCGGGACAGGGGCGAAGTAGCTACACCGGGGAGCTGTTTTTT
>.|TRBJ2-3|.|TRBV12-3/TRBV12-4
CASSLAGSETDTQYF
TGTGCCAGCAGTTTGGCCGGGTCCGAGACAGATACGCAGTATTTT
>.|TRBJ2-3|TRBD2|TRBV5-1
CASSFSGSEDPDTQYF
TGCGCCAGCAGCTTCAGCGGGAGTGAAGATCCAGATACGCAGTATTTT
>once|TRBJ2-1|TRBD2|TRBV29-1
CSAGRGGYEQFF
TGCAGCGCCGGGAGGGGGGGGTATGAGCAGTTCTTC
>.|TRBJ2-7|TRBD2|TRBV27
CASSFIAGGFDEQYF
TGTGCCAGCAGTTTTATAGCGGGAGGGTTCGACGAGCAGTACTTC
>once|TRBJ1-5|.|TRBV19
CASSIKGDQPQHF
TGTGCCAGTAGTATAAAGGGCGATCAGCCCCAGCATTTT